This TCR beta chain was observed in a study of blood T cell repertoires in COVID-19. Looking at the study overall: T cells, B-cell-depleted T cells, or PBMCs provided the cDNA or gDNA that served as material.

Per the study methods: By means of reference gene primer amplification, nucleated cell counts were estimated. Data came from immunoSEQ multiplex PCR; TCRdb stores just in-frame clones and leaves some out. The D gene and trimming were derived from the DNA, and the V and J assignments and clone size from that table. The table has 130,000 to 150,000 clones, 70% to 90% seen once; the top ten hold approximately 1.2%. Enrolled through a virtual design, the participants were between roughly 18 and 95 years of age and came from 24 US areas. The trim removed 7 bases at V and 4 bases at J, leaving 6 bases unmatched. This CDR3 spans 14 amino acids. The germline V gene encodes CDR1 LNHDA and CDR2 SQIVND (reference sequence).

The sequence derives from a woman aged 30 to 39 with acute COVID-19. The chain has TRBV19 and TRBJ2-1, with 8 nucleotides matching TRBD2. The sample consisted of PBMCs or T cells enriched from blood (not recorded which). The CDR3 protein is CASTKREFYNEQFF. DNA of the CDR3: TGTGCCAGTACCAAGCGGGAGTTTTACAATGAGCAGTTCTTC.